This record concerns one T cell receptor beta chain sequence. Its antigen is not known. Here immunoSEQ multiplex PCR was the method, and the copy in TCRdb shows in-frame clones only, minus some. The table records tens of thousands of clones, about 93% of them present only once. The CDR3 runs to 19 residues. Losses at the gene ends were 2 bases for V and 0 bases for J; bases not matched to a gene: 12. CDR1 and CDR2 from the germline V gene are SEHNR and FQNEAQ (reference sequence). The sample belongs to a study of OX40 agonist ivuxolimab in advanced cancers. Study as a whole: Every patient in dose escalation had hepatocellular carcinoma, melanoma, renal cell or head and neck cancer.

Points from the study as a whole: By week 6 at 0.1 to 3.0 mg/kg, blood CD4+ and CD8+ T cells had expanded clonally. Clonal expansion in partial responders at 0.1-3.0 mg/kg ranked among the lowest.

The TCR sequence derives from an adult with an advanced solid tumor such as melanoma, head and neck, liver or kidney cancer. The starting material was CD4+ or CD8+ T cells sorted from blood, obtained in a trial of the OX40 agonist ivuxolimab. The chain employs TRBV7-9 and TRBJ2-7, with TRBD2 identical over 11 bases. The CDR3 bases are TGTGCCAGCAGCTTAATGCCGGGACTAGCGGAACGTAGCTCCTACGAGCAGTACTTC. It codes for CASSLMPGLAERSSYEQYF.